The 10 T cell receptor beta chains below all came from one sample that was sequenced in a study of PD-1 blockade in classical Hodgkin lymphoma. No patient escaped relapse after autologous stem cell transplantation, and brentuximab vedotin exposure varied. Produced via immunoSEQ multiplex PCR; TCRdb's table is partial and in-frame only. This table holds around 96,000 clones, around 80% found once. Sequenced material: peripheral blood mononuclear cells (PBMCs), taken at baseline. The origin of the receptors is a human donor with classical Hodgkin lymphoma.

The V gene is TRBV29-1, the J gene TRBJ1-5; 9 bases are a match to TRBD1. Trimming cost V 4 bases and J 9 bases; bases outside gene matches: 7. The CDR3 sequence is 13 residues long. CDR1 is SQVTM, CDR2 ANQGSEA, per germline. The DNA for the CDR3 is TGCAGCGTTGCCAACAGGGGGCAGGGGCCCCAGCATTTT. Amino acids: CSVANRGQGPQHF.

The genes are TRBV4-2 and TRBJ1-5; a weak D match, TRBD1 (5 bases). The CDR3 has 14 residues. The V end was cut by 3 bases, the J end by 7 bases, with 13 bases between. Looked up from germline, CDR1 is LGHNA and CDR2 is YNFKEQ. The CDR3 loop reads CASSHGGLQQPQHF. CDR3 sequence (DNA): TGTGCCAGCAGCCACGGGGGTCTTCAGCAGCCCCAGCATTTT.

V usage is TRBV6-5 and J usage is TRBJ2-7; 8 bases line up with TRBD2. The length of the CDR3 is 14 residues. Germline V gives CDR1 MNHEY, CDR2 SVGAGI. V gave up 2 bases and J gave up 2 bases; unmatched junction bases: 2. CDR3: CASSYGGGTYEQYF. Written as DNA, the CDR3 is TGTGCCAGCAGTTACGGCGGGGGGACCTACGAGCAGTACTTC.

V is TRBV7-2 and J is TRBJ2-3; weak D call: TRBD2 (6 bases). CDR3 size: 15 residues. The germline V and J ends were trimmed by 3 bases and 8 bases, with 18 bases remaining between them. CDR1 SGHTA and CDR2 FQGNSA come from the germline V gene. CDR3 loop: CASSFDHNRGGTQYF. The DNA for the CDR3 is TGTGCCAGCAGCTTCGATCACAATAGGGGAGGTACGCAGTATTTT.

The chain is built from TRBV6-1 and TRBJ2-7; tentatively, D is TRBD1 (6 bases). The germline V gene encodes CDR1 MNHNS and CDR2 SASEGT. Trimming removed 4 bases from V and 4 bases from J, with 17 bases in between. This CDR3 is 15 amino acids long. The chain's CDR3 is CASSVRDILSYEQYF. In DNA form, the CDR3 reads TGTGCCAGCAGTGTCCGGGACATCTTATCATACGAGCAGTACTTC.

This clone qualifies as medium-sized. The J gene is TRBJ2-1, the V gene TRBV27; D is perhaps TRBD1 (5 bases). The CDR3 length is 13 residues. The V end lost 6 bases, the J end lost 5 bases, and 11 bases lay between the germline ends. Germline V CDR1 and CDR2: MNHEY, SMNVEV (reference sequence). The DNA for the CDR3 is TGTGCCAGCAGCTTAACAGGACACAATGAGCAGTTCTTC. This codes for CASSLTGHNEQFF.

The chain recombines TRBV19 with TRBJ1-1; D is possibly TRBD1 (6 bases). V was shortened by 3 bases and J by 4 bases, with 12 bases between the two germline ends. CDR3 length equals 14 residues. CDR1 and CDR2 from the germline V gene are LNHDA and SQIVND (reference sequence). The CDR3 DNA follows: TGTGCCAGTAGTATTGAGGGGGTGGGCACTGAAGCTTTCTTT. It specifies CASSIEGVGTEAFF.

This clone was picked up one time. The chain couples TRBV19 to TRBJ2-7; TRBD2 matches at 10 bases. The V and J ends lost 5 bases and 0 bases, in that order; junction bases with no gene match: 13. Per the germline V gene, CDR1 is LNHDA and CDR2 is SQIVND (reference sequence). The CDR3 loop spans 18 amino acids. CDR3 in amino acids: CASSPSGRLAGTSYEQYF. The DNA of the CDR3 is TGTGCCAGTAGTCCCTCCGGGAGACTAGCGGGTACCTCCTACGAGCAGTACTTC.

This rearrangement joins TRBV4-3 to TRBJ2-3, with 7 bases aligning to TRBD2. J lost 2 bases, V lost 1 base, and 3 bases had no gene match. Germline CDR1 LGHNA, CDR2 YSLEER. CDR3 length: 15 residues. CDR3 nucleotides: TGCGCCAGCAGCCAAGGGGGACTAACCACAGATACGCAGTATTTT. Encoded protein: CASSQGGLTTDTQYF.

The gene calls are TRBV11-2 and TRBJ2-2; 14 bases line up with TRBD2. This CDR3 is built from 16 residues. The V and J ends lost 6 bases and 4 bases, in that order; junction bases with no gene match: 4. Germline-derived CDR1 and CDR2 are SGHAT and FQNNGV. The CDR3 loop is CASRRTSGRSTGELFF. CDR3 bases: TGTGCCAGCAGGAGGACTAGCGGGAGGTCCACCGGGGAGCTGTTTTTT.